Shown below are 17 T cell receptor beta chains from a single sample sequenced in a study of PD-1 blockade in classical Hodgkin lymphoma. Relapse was seen in all patients after autologous stem cell transplantation, and brentuximab vedotin exposure was variable. Repertoires were generated with immunoSEQ multiplex PCR, while TCRdb's copy carries only in-frame clones and drops some. The sample lists 35,000 to 55,000 clones, approximately 70% occurring once. The source was peripheral blood mononuclear cells (PBMCs), collected before the second cycle of nivolumab. These receptors were taken from a human donor with classical Hodgkin lymphoma.

The CDR3 is CASSLEGSGSSYEQYF. CDR3 sequence (DNA): TGTGCCAGCAGCTTAGAGGGTAGCGGGAGCTCCTACGAGCAGTACTTC. The chain is built from TRBV11-2 and TRBJ2-7; 9 bases agree with TRBD2. From germline, CDR1 is SGHAT and CDR2 FQNNGV. Trimming at V came to 0 bases and at J to 0 bases, leaving 3 bases not matched to a gene. The length of the CDR3 is 16 residues. Looking up the rest from reference TRBV11-2 and TRBJ2-7 gives the full variable domain: EAGVAQSPRYKIIEKRQSVAFWCNPISGHATLYWYQQILGQGPKLLIQFQNNGVVDDSQLPKDRFSAERLKGVDSTLKIQPAKLEDSAVYLCASSLEGSGSSYEQYFGPGTRLTVT.

The V gene is TRBV4-3, the J gene TRBJ2-7; D may correspond to TRBD1 or TRBD2 (5 bases each). CDR3 length equals 14 residues. V shed 0 bases and J shed 4 bases, with 10 bases lying between them. Germline CDR1 reads LGHNA; CDR2 reads YSLEER. Here the CDR3 reads CASSQEGLAYEQYF. The CDR3 bases are TGCGCCAGCAGCCAAGAGGGGCTAGCTTACGAGCAGTACTTC.

The chain couples TRBV5-1 to TRBJ2-6; 7 bases align to TRBD2. Looked up from germline, CDR1 is SGHRS and CDR2 is YFSETQ. The CDR3 is made up of 16 amino acids. J gave up 2 bases and V 0 bases, and 2 bases lay outside the gene matches. The chain's CDR3 is CASSLAGRAGANVLTF. CDR3 sequence (DNA): TGCGCCAGCAGCTTGGCGGGGAGGGCTGGGGCCAACGTCCTGACTTTC.

This CDR3 reads CAISLTGGVGVSGPEAFF. CDR3 coding DNA: TGTGCCATCAGTCTAACAGGGGGCGTGGGAGTATCGGGTCCTGAAGCTTTCTTT. The V gene is TRBV10-3, the J gene TRBJ1-1, with 9 bases that match TRBD1. Germline V gives CDR1 ENHRY, CDR2 SYGVKD. This CDR3 is 18 amino acids long. J lost 6 bases, V lost 5 bases, and 19 bases had no gene match.

The table lists this clone with a few counts. V and J are TRBV6-5 and TRBJ1-1; D possibly corresponds to TRBD1 (5 bases). The CDR3 covers 16 residues. Trimming stripped 2 bases from V and 5 bases from J, with 18 bases between. CDR1 is MNHEY, CDR2 SVGAGI, per germline. Here the CDR3 reads CASSYTAAGAGTEAFF. CDR3 DNA: TGTGCCAGCAGTTACACGGCAGCCGGGGCTGGGACTGAAGCTTTCTTT.

The rearrangement links TRBV2 to TRBJ2-1; a possible D gene is TRBD2 (6 bases). Germline lookup yields CDR1 SNHLY and CDR2 FYNNEI. V shed 8 bases and J shed 2 bases, with 10 bases lying between them. The CDR3 has 13 amino acids. The CDR3 DNA reads TGTGCCAGCCGGGACTCTACCTACAATGAGCAGTTCTTC. It translates to CASRDSTYNEQFF.

The rearrangement uses TRBV5-4 and TRBJ2-7; TRBD1 aligns across 7 bases. There are 13 residues in the CDR3. Trimming took 4 bases from V and 3 from J; bases not matched to a gene: 4. CDR1 and CDR2 (germline): SGHNT, YYREEE (reference sequence). DNA of the CDR3: TGTGCCAGCAGCCACTCAGGGGGCTACGAGCAGTACTTC. Amino acid sequence: CASSHSGGYEQYF. Combining the CDR3 with reference TRBV5-4 and TRBJ2-7 gives the whole variable domain ETGVTQSPTHLIKTRGQQVTLRCSSQSGHNTVSWYQQALGQGPQFIFQYYREEENGRGNFPPRFSGLQFPNYSSELNVNALELDDSALYLCASSHSGGYEQYFGPGTRLTVT.

The V gene is TRBV28, the J gene TRBJ1-2, with 8 bases aligning to TRBD1. The CDR3 runs 15 residues. Germline CDR1 MDHEN, CDR2 SYDVKM. The J segment lost 7 bases and the V segment lost 7 bases, leaving 14 bases of the junction unmatched. CDR3: CASNGLDREDSGYTF. In DNA, the CDR3 is TGTGCCAGCAACGGCCTGGACAGGGAAGATAGTGGCTACACCTTC.

V and J are TRBV10-3 and TRBJ2-3; D not certain. This CDR3 has 13 residues. Per the germline V gene, CDR1 is ENHRY and CDR2 is SYGVKD. V was trimmed by 8 bases and J by 2 bases, leaving 11 bases between them. In DNA form, the CDR3 reads TGTGCCATCTCTGGCTACAACACAGATACGCAGTATTTT. It translates to CAISGYNTDTQYF.

Comment on this clone: Other DNA sequences of this sample code for an identical CDR3. The chain employs TRBV27 and TRBJ2-7; 16 nucleotides agree with TRBD2. With 6 bases clipped from V and 7 bases from J, the junction kept 12 bases outside the gene matches. The CDR3 spans 17 residues. In germline, CDR1 is MNHEY, CDR2 SMNVEV (reference sequence). Written as DNA, the CDR3 is TGTGCCAGCAGCCTTCCGGGACTAGCGGGAGGGCCTCGTGAGCAGTACTTC. Protein: CASSLPGLAGGPREQYF.

The chain is built from TRBV6-6 and TRBJ1-6; 7 bases match TRBD1. Per the germline V gene, CDR1 is MNHNY and CDR2 is SVGAGI (reference sequence). CDR3 length: 13 residues. Trimming cost V 5 bases and J 9 bases; bases outside gene matches: 4. This chain's CDR3 is CASSMRQGSPLHF. The CDR3 DNA reads TGTGCCAGCAGTATGCGACAGGGTTCACCCCTCCACTTT.

This chain joins TRBV16 and TRBJ2-3; D tentatively fits TRBD1 or TRBD2 (5 bases each). Looked up from germline, CDR1 is KGHSY and CDR2 is FQNENV. Trimming shortened V by 4 bases and J by 0 bases, and 17 bases separated the two germline ends. This CDR3 is built from 17 residues. The chain's CDR3 is CASSRSGTGTSTDTQYF. CDR3 nucleotide sequence: TGTGCCAGCAGCCGCTCCGGGACGGGAACTAGCACAGATACGCAGTATTTT.

The V and J genes are TRBV4-1 and TRBJ2-1; D is possibly TRBD1 (5 bases). Germline values: CDR1 MGHRA, CDR2 YSYEKL. The CDR3 has 12 amino acids. V was trimmed by 2 bases and J by 7 bases, leaving 6 bases between them. The CDR3: CASSQNRNEQFF. The CDR3, as DNA: TGCGCCAGCAGCCAAAACAGGAATGAGCAGTTCTTC.

The CDR3 here is CSVVKSSNTGELFF. The CDR3 DNA is TGCAGCGTTGTAAAATCCTCGAACACCGGGGAGCTGTTTTTT. The gene calls are TRBV29-1 and TRBJ2-2, with D uncertain. Trimming took 4 bases from V and 0 from J, leaving 9 bases between them. Germline V lookup: CDR1 SQVTM, CDR2 ANQGSEA. The CDR3 has 14 amino acids.

The chain couples TRBV5-3 to TRBJ2-6; D gene unclear. TRBV5-3 is an ORF, with its function uncertain. The CDR3 length is 16 residues. V was clipped by 0 bases and J by 1 base, with 8 bases between them. The CDR3 here is CARSLVEGSGANVLTF. CDR3 bases: TGTGCCAGAAGCTTGGTAGAAGGATCTGGGGCCAACGTCCTGACTTTC.

This clone was counted a single time. The chain employs TRBV30 and TRBJ1-6, with D possibly being TRBD1 (6 bases). Germline CDR1 GTSNPN, CDR2 SVGIG (reference sequence). This CDR3 comprises 13 residues. V was trimmed by 7 bases and J by 8 bases, leaving 15 bases between them. CDR3 bases: TGTGCCTCGATTACAGGGACCTATTCACCCCTCCACTTT. Its protein is CASITGTYSPLHF.

This clone was seen only a few times. The rearrangement uses TRBV27 and TRBJ2-3, with D possibly matching TRBD2 (7 bases). The germline gives CDR1 MNHEY, CDR2 SMNVEV (reference sequence). The CDR3 extends over 15 amino acids. Trimming took off 4 bases at V and 6 bases at J, with 17 bases between the two ends. This CDR3 is CASSSFYREGDTQYF. CDR3 coding DNA: TGTGCCAGCAGTTCATTCTACAGGGAGGGCGATACGCAGTATTTT.